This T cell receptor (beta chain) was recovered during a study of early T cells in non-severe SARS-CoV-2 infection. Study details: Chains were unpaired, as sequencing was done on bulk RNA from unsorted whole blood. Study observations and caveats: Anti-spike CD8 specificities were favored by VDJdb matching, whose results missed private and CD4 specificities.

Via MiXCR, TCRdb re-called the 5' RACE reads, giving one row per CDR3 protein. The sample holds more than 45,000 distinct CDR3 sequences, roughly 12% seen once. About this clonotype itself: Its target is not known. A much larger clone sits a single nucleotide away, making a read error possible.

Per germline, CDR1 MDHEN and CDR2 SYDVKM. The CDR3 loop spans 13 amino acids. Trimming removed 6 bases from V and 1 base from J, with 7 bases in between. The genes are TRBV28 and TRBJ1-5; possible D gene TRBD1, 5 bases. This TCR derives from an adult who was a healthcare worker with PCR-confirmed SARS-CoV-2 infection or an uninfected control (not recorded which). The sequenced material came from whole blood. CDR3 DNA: TGTGCCAGCAGGGGGGTCAGCAATCAGCCCCAGCATTTT. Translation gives CASRGVSNQPQHF.